Presented here are 26 T cell receptor beta chains from one specimen sequenced in a study of T cells in Graves' hyperthyroidism and ophthalmopathy. RNA transcripts were the template for amplifying TCR beta CDR3 regions. A set of HTBI primers served as the primers for a first-round RT-PCR of the TCR CDR3. TCRdb called the multiplex PCR reads again in MiXCR, with one record for every CDR3 protein. The sample lists about 360,000 distinct CDR3 sequences, less than 20% occurring once. The sample consisted of blood. These receptors originate from a woman in her late teens or twenties with Graves' hyperthyroidism that later progressed to Graves' ophthalmopathy.

This clonotype was counted only a few times. One end of the junction fails to match germline, which may point to a read error. V gene TRBV29-1 combines with J gene TRBJ2-2, with TRBD1 as a possible D gene (6 bases). CDR3 length: 13 amino acids. The germline V gene encodes CDR1 SQVTM and CDR2 ANQGSEA. DNA of the CDR3: TGCAGCGCTGAAACAGGGCTAACCGGGGAGCTGTTTTTT. It translates to CSAETGLTGELFF.

This clonotype was seen at least ten times. This chain links TRBV2 with TRBJ2-5; 7 bases fit TRBD1. The CDR3 has 14 amino acids. The trim removed 2 bases at V and 4 bases at J, leaving 4 bases unmatched. CDR1 and CDR2 from the germline V gene are SNHLY and FYNNEI. This CDR3 reads CASSELTGRETQYF. DNA of the CDR3: TGTGCCAGCAGTGAACTGACAGGGAGAGAGACCCAGTACTTC.

Many counts were recorded for this clonotype. The chain recombines TRBV11-3 with TRBJ2-2, with 7 bases identical to TRBD2. The CDR3 length is 16 residues. In germline, CDR1 is SGHNT, CDR2 YENEEA. V dropped 1 base and J dropped 4; count of bases not matched to a gene: 6. The CDR3: CASSLVVAGGTGELFF. The CDR3 region has the DNA TGTGCCAGCAGCTTAGTGGTAGCGGGCGGCACCGGGGAGCTGTTTTTT.

This clonotype appeared many times. This chain connects TRBV6-5 to TRBJ1-1, with 7 bases identical to TRBD1. The CDR3 runs to 17 residues. The germline CDR1 and CDR2 sequences are MNHEY and SVGAGI. The ends lost 2 bases at V and 0 bases at J; junction bases unmatched: 9. The CDR3 region has the DNA TGTGCCAGCAGTTACAACCCACTGACAGGGCTGAACACTGAAGCTTTCTTT. Encoded protein: CASSYNPLTGLNTEAFF.

This clonotype was seen at least ten times. This chain links TRBV15 with TRBJ1-5, with D maybe TRBD1 (6 bases). V lost 2 bases, J lost 8 bases, and 13 bases lay in between. CDR1 and CDR2 (germline): LNHNV, YYDKDF (reference sequence). This CDR3 spans 14 amino acids. The CDR3 DNA reads as TGTGCCACCAGCAGACTGGACAGCGATAAGCCCCAGCATTTT. Translation gives CATSRLDSDKPQHF.

As concerns this clonotype: This may be a read error, as it is one base from a much larger clone. The CDR3 nucleotides read TGTGCCAGCTCACCCGCCGGGACAGTGAACGCTGAAGCTTTCTTT. It translates to CASSPAGTVNAEAFF. This rearrangement joins TRBV18 to TRBJ1-1, with 7 bases identical to TRBD1. The CDR3 has 15 amino acids. Germline CDR1 is KGHSH and CDR2 is LQKENI.

This clonotype showed up just a few times. Written as DNA, the CDR3 is TGTGCCAGCAGCCAAGTTGACTTCCATACGCAGTATTTT. As protein: CASSQVDFHTQYF. The chain carries TRBV14 and TRBJ2-3; D ambiguous. CDR3 size: 13 residues. In germline, CDR1 is SGHDN, CDR2 FVKESK. Deletions cut 1 base from V and 7 bases from J, with 9 bases between.

This clonotype was seen at least ten times. J is TRBJ2-1 and V is TRBV10-3, with TRBD1 as a possible D gene (8 bases). The CDR3 runs 14 residues. The germline CDR1 and CDR2 sequences are ENHRY and SYGVKD. V lost 4 bases and J lost 7, with 14 bases in between. CDR3 in DNA: TGTGCCATCAGTGGTGGACAGGGAGGGAATGAGCAGTTCTTC. This encodes CAISGGQGGNEQFF.

This clonotype was found many times. This chain uses TRBV11-2 with TRBJ2-7; TRBD1 aligns across 8 bases. The CDR3 totals 16 residues. Trimming removed 1 base from V and 7 bases from J; junction bases left unmatched: 12. Germline loops: CDR1 SGHAT, CDR2 FQNNGV. CDR3: CASSLGTGQGLREQYF. CDR3 coding DNA: TGTGCCAGCAGCTTAGGTACTGGACAGGGACTGAGGGAGCAGTACTTC.

Remarks on this clonotype: A much larger clone is a single base away; this may be a read error. The genes are TRBV6-2 or TRBV6-3 and TRBJ2-1; D remains unclear. The CDR3 has 13 amino acids. Germline V gene data show CDR1 as MNHEY and CDR2 as SVGEGT. The V gene lost 5 bases and the J gene lost 7 bases, with 12 bases spanning the gap. CDR3 loop: CASSRIGINEQFF. CDR3 in DNA: TGTGCCAGCAGTCGGATCGGTATTAATGAGCAGTTCTTC.

This clonotype came up many times. The chain couples TRBV7-8 to TRBJ1-4; no reliable D call. This CDR3 contains 16 residues. Germline CDR1 reads SGHVS; CDR2 reads FQNEAQ. The germline V and J ends were trimmed by 4 bases and 0 bases, with 12 bases remaining between them. This CDR3 is CASSSTFRATNEKLFF. As DNA, the CDR3 is TGTGCCAGCAGCTCCACGTTCCGGGCAACTAATGAAAAACTGTTTTTT.

This clonotype was found many times. CDR3 DNA sequence: TGTGCCAGCAGCCAAGGGACAGGGAGCAATCAGCCCCAGCATTTT. Translating gives CASSQGTGSNQPQHF. The gene calls are TRBV3-1 and TRBJ1-5; 8 bases match TRBD1. Trimming removed 1 base from V and 1 base from J; junction bases left unmatched: 0. CDR1 and CDR2 from the germline V gene are LGHDT and YNNKEL (reference sequence). The CDR3 consists of 15 residues.

In the case of this clonotype: The junction departs from germline at one end; a sequencing error may be responsible. The V gene is TRBV28, the J gene TRBJ2-7, with D perhaps TRBD1 or TRBD2 (6 bases each). Germline values: CDR1 MDHEN, CDR2 SYDVKM. This CDR3 is built from 14 residues. The CDR3 nucleotides are TGCGCCAGCAGCCAAGCCATCGGGGGCCCCGAGCAGTACTTC. Protein sequence: CASSQAIGGPEQYF.

This clonotype was detected only once. The gene calls are TRBV9 and TRBJ2-3, with D possibly matching TRBD2 (5 bases). The CDR3 contains 15 residues. V shed 0 bases and J shed 10 bases, with 18 bases lying between them. CDR1 is SGDLS and CDR2 is YYNGEE in the germline V gene. The CDR3 DNA reads as TGTGCCAGCAGCGTAGACGGTGGCCGGGGTCACGCGCAGTATTTT. Translated, it gives CASSVDGGRGHAQYF.

This clonotype was counted at least ten times. V and J are TRBV5-5 and TRBJ2-7; 8 bases are a match to TRBD2. Looked up from germline, CDR1 is SGHKS and CDR2 is YYEKEE (reference sequence). This CDR3 region has 15 residues. V shed 3 bases and J 0 bases; nucleotides not matched to a gene: 5. The chain's CDR3 is CASSWSGSSSYEQYF. DNA for the CDR3: TGTGCCAGCAGCTGGAGCGGGAGTAGCTCCTACGAGCAGTACTTC.

This rearrangement joins TRBV6-1 to TRBJ1-6; the D is unclear. Trimming pared 5 bases from V and 6 bases from J, leaving 8 bases between. The CDR3 totals 13 residues. Per germline, CDR1 MNHNS and CDR2 SASEGT. CDR3 in amino acids: CASSYSSNSPLHF. DNA of the CDR3: TGTGCCAGCAGTTATAGTAGTAATTCACCCCTCCACTTT.

The J gene is TRBJ1-5, the V gene TRBV4-3; D unclear. The CDR3 consists of 13 residues. V lost 0 bases and J 5 bases, leaving 5 bases between the germline ends. CDR1 is LGHNA, CDR2 YSLEER, per germline. CDR3 DNA sequence: TGCGCCAGCAGCCAAGACGGGGATCAGCCCCAGCATTTT. Its translation: CASSQDGDQPQHF.

In its sample, this clonotype was seen once. This chain links TRBV6-1 with TRBJ2-1, with a possible D match to TRBD2 (6 bases). CDR3 length: 14 amino acids. Germline V gene sequence: CDR1 MNHNS, CDR2 SASEGT. Deletions cut 4 bases from V and 2 bases from J, with 9 bases between. In DNA, the CDR3 is TGTGCCAGCAGTGTGGGAGGAGCCTACAATGAGCAGTTCTTC. Its translation: CASSVGGAYNEQFF.

At least ten counts were recorded for this clonotype. This chain connects TRBV11-2 to TRBJ1-2; 7 positions match TRBD1. The CDR3 length is 15 residues. Unmatched junction bases numbered 11, after V lost 6 bases and J lost 4 bases. The germline V gene has CDR1 SGHAT and CDR2 FQNNGV. The CDR3 nucleotides are TGTGCCAGCAGTCTCACAGGGGATGGAAGCTATGGCTACACCTTC. Its protein product is CASSLTGDGSYGYTF. Full variable domain (outside the CDR3, taken from reference TRBV11-2 and TRBJ1-2): EAGVAQSPRYKIIEKRQSVAFWCNPISGHATLYWYQQILGQGPKLLIQFQNNGVVDDSQLPKDRFSAERLKGVDSTLKIQPAKLEDSAVYLCASSLTGDGSYGYTFGSGTRLTVV.

The chain links TRBV2 to TRBJ1-6; tentative D call: TRBD1 (6 bases). CDR3 length: 16 residues. V lost 3 bases to trimming and J lost 0 bases, with 9 bases between them. Germline CDR1 reads SNHLY; CDR2 reads FYNNEI. CDR3 in amino acids: CASSENRDSYNSPLHF. CDR3 coding DNA: TGTGCCAGCAGTGAGAACAGGGACTCCTATAATTCACCCCTCCACTTT.

This clonotype has a count of ten or more. This rearrangement joins TRBV6-1 to TRBJ1-1, with TRBD1 matching 7 bases. V shed 4 bases and J 1 base; nucleotides not matched to a gene: 9. The CDR3 consists of 16 residues. Germline V gene sequence: CDR1 MNHNS, CDR2 SASEGT. Written as DNA, the CDR3 is TGTGCCAGCAGTGCCCGCCACAGGGGTGAGAACACTGAAGCTTTCTTT. Protein: CASSARHRGENTEAFF.

This clonotype was seen ten or more times. This chain connects TRBV27 to TRBJ2-2; D is perhaps TRBD1 or TRBD2 (5 bases each). V was cut by 5 bases and J by 2 bases, with 27 bases left in between. The germline gives CDR1 MNHEY, CDR2 SMNVEV (reference sequence). The CDR3 consists of 20 residues. CDR3 sequence reads: CASSPQAPLLIRDNTGELFF. The CDR3 nucleotides read TGTGCCAGCAGTCCCCAGGCCCCCCTATTGATCCGGGACAACACCGGGGAGCTGTTTTTT.

There are a few counts of this clonotype. The genes are TRBV20-1 and TRBJ2-3; no definite D call. V lost 7 bases and J 1 base, leaving 12 bases between the germline ends. This CDR3 has 13 amino acids. Germline lookup yields CDR1 DFQATT and CDR2 SNEGSKA (reference sequence). As DNA, the CDR3 is TGCAGTGTCCGAAGGGCAGGCACAGATACGCAGTATTTT. Translated: CSVRRAGTDTQYF.

V and J are TRBV5-1 and TRBJ1-5; TRBD1 matches at 9 bases. This CDR3 spans 14 amino acids. Per germline, CDR1 SGHRS and CDR2 YFSETQ. After removal of 5 bases from V and 4 bases from J, the junction contained 4 bases not matched to a gene. The CDR3 loop reads CASSGTGSNQPQHF. In nucleotides, the CDR3 is TGCGCCAGCAGTGGGACAGGGTCAAATCAGCCCCAGCATTTT.

This clonotype showed up many times. The J gene is TRBJ2-7, the V gene TRBV28; 7 bases align to TRBD1. The CDR3 totals 16 residues. Germline V gives CDR1 MDHEN, CDR2 SYDVKM. V dropped 2 bases and J dropped 3; count of bases not matched to a gene: 10. The CDR3 region is CASSLPTGQTYYEQYF. The CDR3 DNA follows: TGTGCCAGCAGTTTACCCACGGGACAGACTTACTACGAGCAGTACTTC.

This clonotype was found many times. The chain recombines TRBV7-3 with TRBJ2-3; 7 positions match TRBD2. CDR3 length: 12 amino acids. Germline V gene data show CDR1 as SGHTA and CDR2 as FQGTGA. The V segment lost 5 bases and the J segment 10 bases; nucleotides outside the gene matches: 6. The CDR3 protein is CASSPGTKAQYF. The CDR3, as DNA: TGTGCCAGCAGCCCGGGGACTAAGGCGCAGTATTTT.